Shown below are 32 T cell receptor beta chains from a single sample sequenced in a study of T cell changes during pregnancy in multiple sclerosis. Libraries were prepared by immunoSEQ multiplex PCR; TCRdb keeps only in-frame clonotypes and omits some of them. The profile shows roughly 97,000 clones, less than 95% of them singletons. This material consisted of peripheral blood, taken in the second trimester of pregnancy. Receptors were obtained from a female donor in good health, enrolled as a control in a pregnancy study.

This clone has at least ten counts. The genes are TRBV29-1 and TRBJ1-1, with 10 nucleotides matching TRBD1. The CDR3 is 15 amino acids. V trimming: 7 bases; J trimming: 0 bases; junction bases outside the gene matches: 8. CDR1 SQVTM and CDR2 ANQGSEA come from the germline V gene. The CDR3 sequence: CSGRTGGSVNTEAFF. The CDR3, as DNA: TGCAGCGGGAGGACAGGGGGATCGGTGAACACTGAAGCTTTCTTT.

This clone was seen only once. This sequence joins TRBV4-1 and TRBJ2-4, with 7 bases aligning to TRBD2. Per germline, CDR1 MGHRA and CDR2 YSYEKL. The CDR3 is 14 amino acids. Unmatched junction bases numbered 4, after V lost 4 bases and J lost 4 bases. The CDR3 region is CASSLPGGKNIQYF. The CDR3 region has the DNA TGCGCCAGCAGCCTCCCCGGGGGGAAAAACATTCAGTACTTC.

The chain links TRBV6-5 to TRBJ1-2; D might be TRBD1 (6 bases). This CDR3 has 14 amino acids. V was clipped by 6 bases and J by 5 bases, with 16 bases between them. Germline V lookup: CDR1 MNHEY, CDR2 SVGAGI. The CDR3, as DNA: TGTGCCAGCAGACCGACCGGGACAAATTATGGCTACACCTTC. Protein product: CASRPTGTNYGYTF.

Worth noting for this clone: The junction shows a germline mismatch at one end, possibly a read error. The rearrangement uses TRBV7-7 and TRBJ2-5, with D perhaps matching TRBD1 (6 bases). The germline CDR1 and CDR2 sequences are SSHAT and FNYEAQ (reference sequence). This CDR3 is built from 14 residues. CDR3 loop: CASSLEGVQETQYF. DNA of the CDR3: TGTGCTAGCAGCTTAGAGGGGGTCCAAGAGACCCAGTACTTC.

The CDR3 DNA reads TGTGCTAGTGGCCTCCTCGGCCGGCCAGGGGGCGGAGAGACCCAGTACTTC. This gives the protein CASGLLGRPGGGETQYF. This rearrangement joins TRBV12-5 to TRBJ2-5; 8 bases line up with TRBD1. Germline CDR1 LGHNT, CDR2 FRNRAP. Trimming cost V 6 bases and J 4 bases; bases outside gene matches: 16. This CDR3 is built from 17 residues. Based on the CDR3 plus reference TRBV12-5 and TRBJ2-5, the full variable domain is DARVTQTPRHKVTEMGQEVTMRCQPILGHNTVFWYRQTMMQGLELLAYFRNRAPLDDSGMPKDRFSAEMPDATLATLKIQPSEPRDSAVYFCASGLLGRPGGGETQYFGPGTRLLVL.

The chain employs TRBV7-2 and TRBJ2-7; 11 positions match TRBD2. The CDR3 runs 15 residues. Looked up from germline, CDR1 is SGHTA and CDR2 is FQGNSA. V dropped 5 bases and J dropped 7; count of bases not matched to a gene: 10. CDR3 sequence reads: CASSATSGGHTEQYF. The CDR3 nucleotides read TGTGCCAGCAGCGCCACTAGCGGGGGACATACTGAGCAGTACTTC.

The chain employs TRBV5-4 and TRBJ1-1; 9 bases are a match to TRBD1. Trimming at V came to 4 bases and at J to 5 bases, leaving 6 bases not matched to a gene. The CDR3 is made up of 14 amino acids. CDR1 is SGHNT and CDR2 is YYREEE in the germline V gene (reference sequence). This chain's CDR3 is CASSLDRGVTEAFF. CDR3 nucleotides: TGTGCCAGCAGCCTCGACAGGGGGGTAACTGAAGCTTTCTTT.

The chain couples TRBV6-5 to TRBJ1-5; D uncertain. V was clipped by 6 bases and J by 6 bases, with 15 bases between them. The V gene's germline CDR1 is MNHEY and CDR2 SVGAGI. CDR3 length equals 14 residues. The CDR3 region is CASSLVSSSQPQHF. As DNA, the CDR3 is TGTGCCAGCAGCCTTGTCTCCTCCAGTCAGCCCCAGCATTTT.

This clone was recorded only once. The CDR3 DNA reads as TGCAGCGTTGCAACAGGGGGCTACGGTCAGCCCCAGCATTTT. This codes for CSVATGGYGQPQHF. The gene calls are TRBV29-1 and TRBJ1-5; 9 nucleotides align to TRBD1. Trimming removed 4 bases from V and 6 bases from J; junction bases left unmatched: 7. The CDR3 consists of 14 residues. Germline lookup yields CDR1 SQVTM and CDR2 ANQGSEA.

This rearrangement joins TRBV2 to TRBJ2-5; 8 bases map to TRBD2. Trimming at V came to 7 bases and at J to 0 bases, leaving 7 bases not matched to a gene. The CDR3 runs 15 residues. CDR1 and CDR2 from the germline V gene are SNHLY and FYNNEI. Written as DNA, the CDR3 is TGTGCCAGCAAGGTGGAGCGGGGGAACCAAGAGACCCAGTACTTC. It is translated as CASKVERGNQETQYF. The complete variable domain, with remaining parts taken from reference TRBV2 and TRBJ2-5, reads EPEVTQTPSHQVTQMGQEVILRCVPISNHLYFYWYRQILGQKVEFLVSFYNNEISEKSEIFDDQFSVERPDGSNFTLKIRSTKLEDSAMYFCASKVERGNQETQYFGPGTRLLVL.

The chain recombines TRBV18 with TRBJ2-7; 9 positions match TRBD1. Germline CDR1 and CDR2: KGHSH and LQKENI. V lost 3 bases, J lost 2 bases, and 8 bases stayed unmatched. The CDR3 contains 16 residues. The CDR3 DNA reads TGTGCCAGCTCACCTCAAATGGGACAGGGAACCTACGAGCAGTACTTC. Translation gives CASSPQMGQGTYEQYF.

The rearrangement joins TRBV5-1 to TRBJ2-5, with D unclear. CDR1 is SGHRS and CDR2 is YFSETQ in the germline V gene. The V end lost 0 bases, the J end lost 2 bases, and 14 bases lay between the germline ends. This CDR3 has 16 amino acids. Here the CDR3 reads CASSLAPSRGQETQYF. CDR3 coding DNA: TGCGCCAGCAGCTTGGCACCGAGCCGCGGACAAGAGACCCAGTACTTC. Variable domain in full (rest from reference TRBV5-1 and TRBJ2-5): KAGVTQTPRYLIKTRGQQVTLSCSPISGHRSVSWYQQTPGQGLQFLFEYFSETQRNKGNFPGRFSGRQFSNSRSEMNVSTLELGDSALYLCASSLAPSRGQETQYFGPGTRLLVL.

The CDR3 loop is CASSFSGTGGNSPLHF. CDR3 nucleotide sequence: TGTGCCAGCAGCTTCTCCGGGACAGGGGGTAATTCACCCCTCCACTTT. The chain has TRBV7-2 and TRBJ1-6, with 11 bases that match TRBD1. The CDR3 extends over 16 amino acids. V lost 3 bases and J lost 6; bases outside the gene matches: 4. Germline V gives CDR1 SGHTA, CDR2 FQGNSA.

The chain carries TRBV7-9 and TRBJ1-5; TRBD1 is a possible D gene (6 bases). Germline CDR1 and CDR2: SEHNR and FQNEAQ (reference sequence). V dropped 6 bases and J dropped 6 bases, with 15 bases sitting between them. The CDR3 covers 14 residues. CDR3 sequence reads: CASSPAGAGQPQHF. The CDR3 DNA reads TGTGCCAGCAGTCCCGCGGGGGCCGGTCAGCCCCAGCATTTT.

The gene calls are TRBV19 and TRBJ1-4, with 7 bases identical to TRBD1. This CDR3 contains 16 residues. CDR1 and CDR2 (germline): LNHDA, SQIVND (reference sequence). After removal of 5 bases from V and 0 bases from J, the junction contained 6 bases not matched to a gene. CDR3 in DNA: TGTGCCAGTAGTGCAGGACAGGCGGCAACTAATGAAAAACTGTTTTTT. Encoded protein: CASSAGQAATNEKLFF.

The rearrangement joins TRBV7-7 to TRBJ1-3; the D gene is possibly TRBD1 (5 bases). Germline CDR1 SSHAT, CDR2 FNYEAQ (reference sequence). The V end lost 4 bases, the J end lost 1 base, and 8 bases lay between the germline ends. The CDR3 is made up of 14 amino acids. CDR3 loop: CASSSSGSGNTIYF. CDR3 sequence (DNA): TGTGCCAGCAGCTCATCAGGGTCTGGAAACACCATATATTTT.

V is TRBV19 and J is TRBJ1-1, with D perhaps matching TRBD1 (5 bases). The germline CDR1 and CDR2 sequences are LNHDA and SQIVND (reference sequence). Trimming stripped 0 bases from V and 4 bases from J, with 12 bases between. This CDR3 region has 15 residues. In DNA, the CDR3 is TGTGCCAGTAGTATAGATGGGGCCGTAGGCACTGAAGCTTTCTTT. Protein sequence: CASSIDGAVGTEAFF.

This clone showed up just a few times. This chain links TRBV21-1 with TRBJ1-1. TRBV21-1 is flagged as a pseudogene. This CDR3 has 17 amino acids. In DNA, the CDR3 is TGTGCCAGCAGCAAAGGACAGCTCCCGGAGGGTAGGACTGAAGCTTTCTTT. Its protein is CASSKGQLPEGRTEAFF.

The chain combines TRBV6-5 with TRBJ1-2; maybe TRBD1 (6 bases). The V and J ends lost 4 bases and 9 bases respectively, with 18 bases between them. CDR3 length: 14 residues. The germline V gene encodes CDR1 MNHEY and CDR2 SVGAGI. CDR3 sequence: CASSSRGATDSYTF. The CDR3 DNA follows: TGTGCCAGCAGTTCACGGGGGGCGACAGATAGCTACACCTTC.

V and J are TRBV18 and TRBJ1-1; 7 positions match TRBD1. Trimming cost V 5 bases and J 1 base; bases outside gene matches: 7. Germline CDR1 is KGHSH and CDR2 is LQKENI. The CDR3 runs 15 residues. The CDR3 reads CASSTRTGRNTEAFF. The CDR3 region has the DNA TGTGCCAGCTCAACACGGACAGGAAGGAACACTGAAGCTTTCTTT.

CDR3 DNA sequence: TGTGCCAGCAGAGAGACTTGGAATGAGCAGTTCTTC. Translation gives CASRETWNEQFF. The chain couples TRBV2 to TRBJ2-1; D is unresolved. Germline CDR1 and CDR2: SNHLY and FYNNEI. V dropped 6 bases and J dropped 7 bases, with 10 bases sitting between them. CDR3 length: 12 amino acids.

The chain recombines TRBV7-8 with TRBJ2-1, with 9 bases matching TRBD1. The CDR3 runs 12 residues. The germline CDR1 and CDR2 sequences are SGHVS and FQNEAQ. After removal of 3 bases from V and 10 bases from J, the junction contained 1 base not matched to a gene. CDR3 residues: CASSFGTGEQFF. CDR3 in DNA: TGTGCCAGCAGCTTCGGGACAGGGGAGCAGTTCTTC.

The rearrangement uses TRBV7-2 and TRBJ1-2; 8 positions agree with TRBD1. Trimming cost V 5 bases and J 8 bases; bases outside gene matches: 4. The CDR3 sequence is 12 residues long. Germline CDR1 SGHTA, CDR2 FQGNSA. CDR3 nucleotide sequence: TGTGCCAGCAGCCCCGGGACAGGCGGCTACACCTTC. Translated, it gives CASSPGTGGYTF.

CDR3 bases: TGTGCCAGCAGCTCTCGGAGTAGCAATCAGCCCCAGCATTTT. Protein product: CASSSRSSNQPQHF. V and J are TRBV7-2 and TRBJ1-5; D not certain. Germline CDR1 reads SGHTA; CDR2 reads FQGNSA. The CDR3 extends over 14 amino acids. V lost 4 bases and J 0 bases, leaving 7 bases between the germline ends.

V usage is TRBV29-1 and J usage is TRBJ1-2, with 10 bases lining up with TRBD1. The CDR3 is made up of 13 amino acids. Germline V gives CDR1 SQVTM, CDR2 ANQGSEA. The trim removed 1 base at V and 8 bases at J, leaving 4 bases unmatched. The CDR3 loop is CSVEGGQGGGYTF. As DNA, the CDR3 is TGCAGCGTTGAAGGTGGACAGGGGGGCGGCTACACCTTC.

The V and J genes are TRBV5-6 and TRBJ1-6; 7 bases are a match to TRBD1. V was pared by 3 bases and J by 0 bases, with 6 bases of the junction left unmatched. This CDR3 region has 17 residues. Germline V lookup: CDR1 SGHDT, CDR2 YYEEEE. CDR3 amino acids: CASSSGQAGSYNSPLHF. In DNA, the CDR3 is TGTGCCAGCAGCTCTGGACAGGCTGGCTCCTATAATTCACCCCTCCACTTT.

The J gene is TRBJ2-6, the V gene TRBV9; TRBD2 agrees at 8 bases. Unmatched junction bases numbered 13, after V lost 0 bases and J lost 2 bases. In germline, CDR1 is SGDLS, CDR2 YYNGEE. The CDR3 length is 20 residues. The CDR3 here is CASSVAFGVVAGTGANVLTF. The CDR3 coding sequence is TGTGCCAGCAGCGTAGCTTTTGGGGTGGTAGCGGGGACTGGGGCCAACGTCCTGACTTTC.

The chain is built from TRBV11-2 and TRBJ1-5; weak D call: TRBD1 (6 bases). From germline, CDR1 is SGHAT and CDR2 FQNNGV. The V end was cut by 5 bases, the J end by 2 bases, with 16 bases between. This CDR3 comprises 16 residues. Written as DNA, the CDR3 is TGTGCCAGCAGCCTCCGGGACACAAAAGGCAATCAGCCCCAGCATTTT. This sequence encodes CASSLRDTKGNQPQHF.

The chain recombines TRBV11-2 with TRBJ2-1; TRBD1 might be the D (5 bases). V dropped 4 bases and J dropped 3 bases, with 10 bases sitting between them. The germline gives CDR1 SGHAT, CDR2 FQNNGV. The CDR3 runs to 14 residues. CDR3 in DNA: TGTGCCAGCAGCTCCTCGACAGTCTACAATGAGCAGTTCTTC. Amino acid sequence: CASSSSTVYNEQFF. The full variable domain, in which reference TRBV11-2 and TRBJ2-1 provide the parts outside the CDR3, is EAGVAQSPRYKIIEKRQSVAFWCNPISGHATLYWYQQILGQGPKLLIQFQNNGVVDDSQLPKDRFSAERLKGVDSTLKIQPAKLEDSAVYLCASSSSTVYNEQFFGPGTRLTVL.

This rearrangement joins TRBV7-2 to TRBJ2-7; D is unclear. The CDR3 covers 13 residues. Looked up from germline, CDR1 is SGHTA and CDR2 is FQGNSA. Trimming shortened V by 3 bases and J by 3 bases, and 9 bases separated the two germline ends. The DNA for the CDR3 is TGTGCCAGCAGCTTGGCGGCAGACTACGAGCAGTACTTC. It codes for CASSLAADYEQYF.

The chain couples TRBV2 to TRBJ2-3; maybe TRBD1 (7 bases). The CDR3 totals 16 residues. Germline CDR1 reads SNHLY; CDR2 reads FYNNEI. V lost 6 bases, J lost 5 bases, and 21 bases lay in between. This chain's CDR3 is CASRGGWKTGKDTQYF. The CDR3 DNA sequence: TGTGCCAGCAGGGGGGGATGGAAGACAGGGAAAGATACGCAGTATTTT.

This clone was observed a handful of times. The rearrangement uses TRBV25-1 and TRBJ1-2; 9 bases match TRBD1. Germline CDR1 and CDR2: MGHDK and SYGVNS. The CDR3 has 14 amino acids. V lost 4 bases and J lost 5; bases outside the gene matches: 5. The CDR3 spells CASSVWDREYGYTF. For the CDR3, the DNA is TGTGCCAGCAGTGTGTGGGACAGGGAGTATGGCTACACCTTC.